The rows below give T cell receptor beta chains drawn from one sample of a study of T cell changes during pregnancy in multiple sclerosis. TCRdb's copy holds only in-frame clones and misses some; the assay was immunoSEQ multiplex PCR. The sample records 75,000 to 100,000 clones, approximately 92% being singletons. This sample comprised peripheral blood, obtained after pregnancy. The receptor source for this set is a female donor with multiple sclerosis, enrolled in a pregnancy study. Each CDR3 is given with its conserved first and last residue. D genes are given only for firm matches. Only part of the rows carry a size: once, few, many, or a class if the clone is expanded.

TRBV10-3	-	-	TRBJ1-5	TGTGCCATCAGTGACCGTGGAGGCTCTAACAATCAGCCCCAGCATTTT	CAISDRGGSNNQPQHF
TRBV25-1	once	TRBD1	TRBJ2-7	TGTGCCACCTCGGACAGGGCCCACTACGAGCAGTACTTC	CATSDRAHYEQYF
TRBV4-2	-	TRBD2	TRBJ2-7	TGTGCCAGCTCAATGGGCGGGCGGGAGGGCCACGAGCAGTACTTC	CASSMGGREGHEQYF
TRBV9	-	TRBD1	TRBJ1-2	TGTGCCAGCAGGGAGCCTTACAGGGGCGAAGACTATGGCTACACCTTC	CASREPYRGEDYGYTF
TRBV30	once	TRBD2	TRBJ2-7	TGTGCCTGGAGTGGACTAGCGGGAATCAACGAGCAGTACTTC	CAWSGLAGINEQYF
TRBV6-5	-	-	TRBJ1-1	TGTGCCAGCAGTTACTCGGGAGGGGCGGTGCTTGGGGAAGCTTTCTTT	CASSYSGGAVLGEAFF
TRBV6-4	-	-	TRBJ2-3	TGTGCCAGCAGTAACGAATTTAGTGAAGCAGATACGCAGTATTTT	CASSNEFSEADTQYF
TRBV6-1	-	-	TRBJ1-2	TGTGCCAGCCACTGGCAGGATAACTATGGCTACACCTTC	CASHWQDNYGYTF
TRBV10-3	-	TRBD1	TRBJ1-6	TGTGCCATCAGTCCCACAGGGGAAAGAGATTCACCCCTCCACTTT	CAISPTGERDSPLHF
TRBV12-5	-	-	TRBJ1-1	TGTGCTAGTGGTTTGGTACAACCTTCAACGCCAATGAACACTGAAGCTTTCTTT	CASGLVQPSTPMNTEAFF
TRBV5-1	-	-	TRBJ2-3	TGCGCCAGCAGCCCGGATGTCGCTCGGGGCACAGATACGCAGTATTTT	CASSPDVARGTDTQYF
TRBV6-6	-	-	TRBJ2-1	TGTGCCAGCAGTTACCTAAGCGATGAGCAGTTCTTC	CASSYLSDEQFF
TRBV27	-	TRBD1	TRBJ2-7	TGTGCCAGCAGTTTAGGGTCAGGGGGTCGAAACGAGCAGTACTTC	CASSLGSGGRNEQYF
TRBV13	-	-	TRBJ1-2	TGTGCCAGCAGCGCAACAGGTCAACTCCTGCTCTATGGCTACACCTTC	CASSATGQLLLYGYTF
TRBV6-5	-	-	TRBJ1-1	TGTGCCAGCAGTTACGACAGCCCAAACACTGAAGCTTTCTTT	CASSYDSPNTEAFF
TRBV27	once	-	TRBJ1-2	TGTGCCAGCTGCCCCCGCCCGGACAGCAGTCTCTATGGCTACACCTTC	CASCPRPDSSLYGYTF
TRBV7-9	-	TRBD1	TRBJ2-1	TGTGCCAGCAGCTTAATCGGGTCGACAGGGGGCCATGAGCAGTTCTTC	CASSLIGSTGGHEQFF
TRBV28	-	TRBD1	TRBJ1-2	TGTGCCAGCAGTTTATCCAAGAGGGACAGGGGTCCAAACTATGGCTACACCTTC	CASSLSKRDRGPNYGYTF
TRBV6-5	-	-	TRBJ1-2	TGTGCCAGCAATTCCCAAGGGGGTACCTATGGCTACACCTTC	CASNSQGGTYGYTF
TRBV29-1	-	-	TRBJ1-2	TGCAGCGGGGGCGGGATCGAGGAAGGCTACACCTTC	CSGGGIEEGYTF
TRBV6-1	-	TRBD1	TRBJ1-1	TGTGCCAGCAGTGGAGGACAGGGGCCCCTTGAAGCTTTCTTT	CASSGGQGPLEAFF
TRBV13	-	TRBD2	TRBJ2-5	TGTGCCAGCAGCCAGACTAGCGGGGAAGAGACCCAGTACTTC	CASSQTSGEETQYF
TRBV19	-	TRBD2	TRBJ2-7	TGTGCCAGCGGGACTAGCGCCAGCGAGCAGTACTTC	CASGTSASEQYF
TRBV12-5	-	TRBD1	TRBJ2-3	TGTGCTAGTGGTCCCGGGACAGATATTACAGATACGCAGTATTTT	CASGPGTDITDTQYF
TRBV10-2	-	TRBD1	TRBJ1-3	TGCGCCAGCAGTGAGAGGGGGCCAGACTCTGGAAACACCATATATTTT	CASSERGPDSGNTIYF
TRBV11-2	-	-	TRBJ1-5	TGTGCCAGCAGCCTAGGAGGCAGAAATCAGCCCCAGCATTTT	CASSLGGRNQPQHF
TRBV19	once	TRBD2	TRBJ2-2	TGTGCCAGTACCCTACTAGCGGGTACGAACACCGGGGAGCTGTTTTTT	CASTLLAGTNTGELFF
TRBV28	-	-	TRBJ1-6	TGTGCCAGCAGTTTAGACAGGCGTAGCTCCTATAATTCACCCCTCCACTTT	CASSLDRRSSYNSPLHF
TRBV10-1	-	-	TRBJ2-7	TGCGCCAGCGGTCGTGCAGGGGTGGAATACGAGCAGTACTTC	CASGRAGVEYEQYF
TRBV6-5	-	TRBD1	TRBJ2-3	TGTGCCAGCAGTTACTCACGCCAGGGGGCAGATACGCAGTATTTT	CASSYSRQGADTQYF
TRBV19	-	-	TRBJ1-2	TGTGCCAGTAGTATGCCCGCAGGGCATTCGTCTGGCTACACCTTC	CASSMPAGHSSGYTF
TRBV29-1	-	TRBD1	TRBJ2-7	TGCAGCGTTGAAGGCCTTACAGGGGTTAGAGACGAGCAGTACTTC	CSVEGLTGVRDEQYF
TRBV9	-	-	TRBJ1-1	TGTGCCAGCAGCGTGGACAGCACACACACTGAAGCTTTCTTT	CASSVDSTHTEAFF
TRBV30	-	-	TRBJ1-1	TGTGCCTGGGTGGAAGGGGCCAGGGCTGGCACTGAAGCTTTCTTT	CAWVEGARAGTEAFF
TRBV20-1	-	-	TRBJ2-1	TGCAGTGCTCAATACAATGAGCAGTTCTTC	CSAQYNEQFF
TRBV19	-	TRBD1	TRBJ1-2	TGTGCCAGTAGTATCCCAGGGGGCCGGTATGGCTACACCTTC	CASSIPGGRYGYTF
TRBV7-9	-	-	TRBJ1-2	TGTGCCAGCAGCCCACAGGGTCCCCACTATGGCTACACCTTC	CASSPQGPHYGYTF
TRBV2	-	TRBD1	TRBJ1-2	TGTGCCAGCCCCCGGGAGGGGACAGGGGCTAACTATGGCTACACCTTC	CASPREGTGANYGYTF
TRBV5-1	-	-	TRBJ2-3	TGCGCCAGCAGCCCCCTAGCGTTAGATACAGATACGCAGTATTTT	CASSPLALDTDTQYF
TRBV5-5	-	-	TRBJ1-1	TGTGCCAGCAGAGGGGTAAGGAACACTGAAGCTTTCTTT	CASRGVRNTEAFF
TRBV2	-	-	TRBJ2-1	TGTGCCAGCAGTGACGTGAGAAGACAGTTCTTC	CASSDVRRQFF
TRBV9	-	-	TRBJ1-3	TGTGCCAGCAGCGTAGAAGGGACTCCCTCTGGAAACACCATATATTTT	CASSVEGTPSGNTIYF
TRBV5-1	-	TRBD1	TRBJ2-7	TGCGCCAGCAGCTTGGATGGACAGGGGCTTAAGGAGCAGTACTTC	CASSLDGQGLKEQYF
TRBV6-5	once	TRBD2	TRBJ2-1	TGTGCCAGCAACCTAGCGGGAACCTCCTACAATGAGCAGTTCTTC	CASNLAGTSYNEQFF
TRBV5-1	-	TRBD2	TRBJ2-1	TGCGCCAGCAGCCCCTACCTAGCGGACTCCTACAATGAGCAGTTCTTC	CASSPYLADSYNEQFF
TRBV2	-	TRBD1	TRBJ1-2	TGTGCCAGCAGTGAAACGGGGACAGGGGAAGGCTACACCTTC	CASSETGTGEGYTF
TRBV6-5	-	-	TRBJ1-3	TGTGCCAGCAGTTACTCACTGCCCTCTGGAAACACCATATATTTT	CASSYSLPSGNTIYF
TRBV6-6	-	-	TRBJ1-5	TGTGCCAGCAGGTCCGCGGGGGGCGTTTACCAGCCCCAGCATTTT	CASRSAGGVYQPQHF
TRBV5-4	-	TRBD2	TRBJ2-7	TGTGCCAGCAGCCCGCTAGCGGGAGAGGTCTACGAGCAGTACTTC	CASSPLAGEVYEQYF
TRBV10-2	-	TRBD1	TRBJ1-5	TGCGCCAGCAGCGACAGGGGAGGCAATCAGCCCCAGCATTTT	CASSDRGGNQPQHF
TRBV4-2	-	-	TRBJ1-2	TGTGCCAGCAGCCAAGTCCAGGCTAACTATGGCTACACCTTC	CASSQVQANYGYTF